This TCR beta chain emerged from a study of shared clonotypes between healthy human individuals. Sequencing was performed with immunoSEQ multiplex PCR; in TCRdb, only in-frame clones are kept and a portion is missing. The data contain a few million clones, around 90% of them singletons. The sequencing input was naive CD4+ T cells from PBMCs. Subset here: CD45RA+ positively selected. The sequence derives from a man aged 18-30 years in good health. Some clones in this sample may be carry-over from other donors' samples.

The chain's CDR3 is CSGAQAAGGSWDTGELFF. CDR3 in DNA: TGCAGCGGAGCGCAAGCCGCGGGGGGAAGTTGGGACACCGGGGAGCTGTTTTTT. This chain uses TRBV29-1 with TRBJ2-2, with TRBD2 matching 8 bases. The J segment lost 3 bases and the V segment lost 7 bases, leaving 19 bases of the junction unmatched. This CDR3 region has 18 residues. Per germline, CDR1 SQVTM and CDR2 ANQGSEA.